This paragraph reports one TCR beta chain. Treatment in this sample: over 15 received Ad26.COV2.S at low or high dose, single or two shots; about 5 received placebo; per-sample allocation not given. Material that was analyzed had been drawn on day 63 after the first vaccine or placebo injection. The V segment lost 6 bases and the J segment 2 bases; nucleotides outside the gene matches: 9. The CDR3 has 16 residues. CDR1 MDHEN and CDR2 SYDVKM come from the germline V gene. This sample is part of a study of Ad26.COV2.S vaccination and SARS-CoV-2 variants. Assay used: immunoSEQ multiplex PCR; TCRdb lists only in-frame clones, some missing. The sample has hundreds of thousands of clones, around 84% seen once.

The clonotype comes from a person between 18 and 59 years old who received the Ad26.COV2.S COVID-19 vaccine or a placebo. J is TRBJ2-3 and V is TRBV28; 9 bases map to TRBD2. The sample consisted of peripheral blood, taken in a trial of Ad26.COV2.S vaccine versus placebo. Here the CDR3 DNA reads TGTGCCAGCAGCCTGCTGGCGGGGGGGATCACAGATACGCAGTATTTT. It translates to CASSLLAGGITDTQYF.